This T cell receptor beta chain was identified in a study of beta chain features in type 1 diabetes. J gave up 2 bases and V 5 bases, and 5 bases lay outside the gene matches. The CDR3 sequence is 15 residues long. The germline CDR1 and CDR2 sequences are LNHDA and SQIVND (reference sequence). The investigators reverse transcribed all of the isolated RNA, so they sequenced expressed TCRB transcripts. Data came from immunoSEQ multiplex PCR; TCRdb stores just in-frame clones and leaves some out. Of 50,000 to 65,000 clones in the sample, 35% to 50% were seen once. Study results and limitations: Shorter TCRB CDR3s, moderately but significantly so, were found in Type 1 diabetes patients in all four CD4+ subsets. An over-representation of cells with high TCR expression could result from cDNA sequencing. Junctions at VDJ sites from type 1 diabetes patients had fewer insertions and more deletions.

On this clone itself: Antigen: not known.

This clonotype originated in a man in his thirties or forties with type 1 diabetes. This chain uses TRBV19 with TRBJ2-7; TRBD1 matches at 11 bases. Specimen: Tregs from blood. The CDR3 spells CASSDRGQGAYEQYF. The DNA for the CDR3 is TGTGCCAGTAGTGACCGGGGACAGGGGGCCTACGAGCAGTACTTC. Full variable domain (rest looked up from reference TRBV19 and TRBJ2-7): DGGITQSPKYLFRKEGQNVTLSCEQNLNHDAMYWYRQDPGQGLRLIYYSQIVNDFQKGDIAEGYSVSREKKESFPLTVTSAQKNPTAFYLCASSDRGQGAYEQYFGPGTRLTVT.